Each of the 21 T cell receptor beta chains below was sequenced from the same sample in a study of blood T cell repertoires in COVID-19. Profiling relied on immunoSEQ multiplex PCR, and the TCRdb table lists in-frame clones only, not all of them. Of some 200,000 clones listed, approximately 86% are singletons. The specimen sequenced was PBMCs or T cells enriched from blood (not recorded which). These receptors all stem from a woman under 40 who had recovered from COVID-19.

The chain employs TRBV28 and TRBJ1-5, with TRBD1 as a possible D gene (5 bases). Between the trimmed V and J ends, which lost 3 bases and 4 bases, there was a span of 10 bases. This CDR3 is built from 14 residues. Germline CDR1 is MDHEN and CDR2 is SYDVKM. The CDR3 DNA reads as TGTGCCAGCAGTTTGGGCAGGGCGAATCAGCCCCAGCATTTT. Translation gives CASSLGRANQPQHF.

The chain employs TRBV30 and TRBJ2-3; the match to TRBD2 covers 11 bases. With V trimmed by 3 bases and J by 1 base, 3 bases remained unmatched. This CDR3 contains 15 residues. The germline V gene has CDR1 GTSNPN and CDR2 SVGIG (reference sequence). The CDR3 bases are TGTGCCTGGAGACTAGCGGGAGCGGGCACAGATACGCAGTATTTT. Protein sequence: CAWRLAGAGTDTQYF.

The chain couples TRBV6-5 to TRBJ2-1; 8 positions agree with TRBD1. CDR1 MNHEY and CDR2 SVGAGI come from the germline V gene. V was pared by 4 bases and J by 10 bases, with 6 bases of the junction left unmatched. CDR3 length: 13 residues. This CDR3 reads CASSSYTGGEQFF. CDR3 nucleotide sequence: TGTGCCAGCAGTTCCTATACAGGGGGGGAGCAGTTCTTC.

The genes are TRBV6-2 or TRBV6-3 and TRBJ2-3, with TRBD1 identical over 12 bases. J lost 7 bases, V lost 6 bases, and 8 bases had no gene match. Germline V gene sequence: CDR1 MNHEY, CDR2 SVGEGT. CDR3 length: 15 residues. CDR3: CASRPPGQGANTQYF. CDR3 nucleotide sequence: TGTGCCAGCAGACCTCCGGGACAGGGGGCTAATACGCAGTATTTT.

As regards this clone: Germline is not matched at one junction end, which may reflect a read error. The chain combines TRBV7-6 with TRBJ2-5; TRBD1 agrees at 7 bases. This CDR3 has 14 residues. Germline V gives CDR1 SGHVS, CDR2 FNYEAQ. CDR3 region: CASSLASGQETQYF. CDR3 bases: TGTGCTAGCAGCTTAGCATCGGGACAGGAGACCCAGTACTTC.

The V call is TRBV24-1, the J call TRBJ1-5; tentative D call: TRBD1 (5 bases). CDR3 length: 14 residues. Trimming took 9 bases from V and 0 from J, leaving 11 bases between them. From germline, CDR1 is KGHDR and CDR2 SFDVKD. CDR3 bases: TGTGCCACCGCGGAGACAGATAGCAATCAGCCCCAGCATTTT. It specifies CATAETDSNQPQHF.

This chain joins TRBV11-1 and TRBJ2-1, with 7 bases aligning to TRBD1. The J segment lost 4 bases and the V segment lost 5 bases, leaving 8 bases of the junction unmatched. Germline V CDR1 and CDR2: SGHAT, FQDESV (reference sequence). The CDR3 covers 15 residues. The CDR3 reads CASSQTGDVYNEQFF. In nucleotides, the CDR3 is TGTGCCAGCAGCCAAACAGGGGACGTATACAATGAGCAGTTCTTC.

This clone occurred a few times. The CDR3: CASRYSGRGFHEQFF. CDR3 bases: TGTGCCAGCAGATATAGCGGGAGAGGATTTCATGAGCAGTTCTTC. The chain joins TRBV5-4 to TRBJ2-1, with TRBD2 identical over 9 bases. The length of the CDR3 is 15 residues. Germline assignment: CDR1 SGHNT and CDR2 YYREEE (reference sequence). V lost 5 bases and J lost 8; bases outside the gene matches: 11.

This rearrangement joins TRBV24-1 to TRBJ2-1; 10 bases agree with TRBD2. Germline CDR1 and CDR2: KGHDR and SFDVKD. The V segment lost 5 bases and the J segment 8 bases; nucleotides outside the gene matches: 17. The CDR3 contains 18 residues. The CDR3 DNA reads as TGTGCCACCAGTGGGTACTTGGGCAGCGGGAGGGTAGCCCATGAGCAGTTCTTC. It codes for CATSGYLGSGRVAHEQFF.

The rearrangement joins TRBV7-2 to TRBJ2-7; tentative D call: TRBD2 (6 bases). This CDR3 region has 13 residues. Germline lookup yields CDR1 SGHTA and CDR2 FQGNSA. Trimming cost V 5 bases and J 4 bases, with 12 bases left between them. CDR3 bases: TGTGCCAGCAGCCCCCTGGGGGGATACGAGCAGTACTTC. Protein sequence: CASSPLGGYEQYF.

The chain carries TRBV4-3 and TRBJ2-7; D gene uncertain. V lost 0 bases to trimming and J lost 6 bases, with 18 bases between them. CDR1 and CDR2 from the germline V gene are LGHNA and YSLEER. This CDR3 is 16 amino acids long. This CDR3 is CASSQDFEPLMPEQYF. DNA for the CDR3: TGCGCCAGCAGCCAAGATTTCGAGCCCTTAATGCCCGAGCAGTACTTC.

The chain uses TRBV5-1 and TRBJ2-3; D possibly corresponds to TRBD2 (6 bases). The CDR3 totals 14 residues. Germline V gene lookup returns CDR1 SGHRS and CDR2 YFSETQ. V dropped 0 bases and J dropped 5 bases, with 10 bases sitting between them. CDR3 nucleotides: TGCGCCAGCAGCTTGGCTTGGGAGGTAGATACGCAGTATTTT. It is translated as CASSLAWEVDTQYF.

The chain joins TRBV27 to TRBJ2-7, with 12 bases matching TRBD2. The CDR3 is 12 amino acids. V was pared by 10 bases and J by 4 bases, with 2 bases of the junction left unmatched. Germline CDR1 MNHEY, CDR2 SMNVEV (reference sequence). The CDR3 DNA is TGTGCCACCGGGACTAGCGGGTACGAGCAGTACTTC. Encoded protein: CATGTSGYEQYF.

As DNA, the CDR3 is TGTGCCAGCAGCTTAGCCGCAGGGTCGTCCTACGAGCAGTACTTC. This encodes CASSLAAGSSYEQYF. This sequence joins TRBV7-2 and TRBJ2-7, with D perhaps TRBD1 (5 bases). Trimming took 0 bases from V and 1 from J, leaving 10 bases between them. The germline CDR1 and CDR2 sequences are SGHTA and FQGNSA. The CDR3 runs to 15 residues.

The chain recombines TRBV18 with TRBJ1-4; D is ambiguous. CDR1 and CDR2 from the germline V gene are KGHSH and LQKENI. V shed 0 bases and J shed 8 bases, with 13 bases lying between them. CDR3 length equals 15 residues. The CDR3 sequence: CASSPPTSLGEKLFF. CDR3 nucleotide sequence: TGTGCCAGCTCACCACCGACAAGTCTTGGCGAAAAACTGTTTTTT.

The rearrangement joins TRBV3-1 (or the pseudogene TRBV3-2) to TRBJ2-6, with TRBD2 as a possible D gene (5 bases). CDR3 size: 16 residues. V dropped 4 bases and J dropped 3 bases, with 13 bases sitting between them. Germline V gene data show CDR1 as LGHDT and CDR2 as YNNKEL (reference sequence). CDR3 bases: TGTGCCAGCAGCCCCCTCCTGGGGAGTGGGGCCAACGTCCTGACTTTC. Translating it yields CASSPLLGSGANVLTF.

In this sample, this clone turned up a few times. V gene TRBV18 combines with J gene TRBJ2-2, with D possibly matching TRBD2 (6 bases). CDR3 length: 19 residues. Trimming removed 0 bases from V and 2 bases from J, with 19 bases in between. Germline V gene data show CDR1 as KGHSH and CDR2 as LQKENI. CDR3 region: CASSPPNAVGRDNTGELFF. For the CDR3, the DNA is TGTGCCAGCTCACCACCTAATGCCGTCGGGCGGGACAACACCGGGGAGCTGTTTTTT.

CDR3 region: CAWGQGSSSGNTIYF. The CDR3 DNA reads TGTGCCTGGGGACAGGGGTCTAGCTCTGGAAACACCATATATTTT. The chain combines TRBV30 with TRBJ1-3; TRBD1 matches at 9 bases. This CDR3 region has 15 residues. Germline-derived CDR1 and CDR2 are GTSNPN and SVGIG (reference sequence). V lost 5 bases to trimming and J lost 0 bases; unmatched junction nucleotides: 5.

The CDR3 sequence is CASSLGRGTNYGYTF. CDR3 nucleotide sequence: TGTGCCAGCAGCTTGGGTCGGGGGACGAACTATGGCTACACCTTC. This chain uses TRBV5-6 with TRBJ1-2; D may be TRBD1 (5 bases). Germline V gene lookup returns CDR1 SGHDT and CDR2 YYEEEE. V shed 0 bases and J shed 2 bases, with 11 bases lying between them. CDR3 length: 15 amino acids.

The rearrangement links TRBV5-4 to TRBJ2-2, with D possibly TRBD1 on 6 matching bases. Trimming left V 4 bases short and J 10 bases short, with 14 bases between. The CDR3 covers 13 residues. CDR1 and CDR2 (germline): SGHNT, YYREEE (reference sequence). The CDR3, as DNA: TGTGCCAGCAGCCTGACAGGTCGTGAGGAGCTGTTTTTT. It specifies CASSLTGREELFF.

The gene calls are TRBV19 and TRBJ2-1; 9 bases agree with TRBD2. Germline V lookup: CDR1 LNHDA, CDR2 SQIVND (reference sequence). The CDR3 runs 15 residues. V was pared by 10 bases and J by 0 bases, with 7 bases of the junction left unmatched. The DNA of the CDR3 is TGTGCCACTACTAGCGGGCTAGCCTCCTACAATGAGCAGTTCTTC. Protein sequence: CATTSGLASYNEQFF.